This TCR beta chain is from a study of response to subunit inactivated influenza vaccine. Broader study findings: Every seasonal influenza vaccination brings in few new T cells, the authors suggested.

Note on this clonotype: Its antigen is not identified.

Germline V gene sequence: CDR1 SGHDN, CDR2 FVKESK. CDR3 length: 13 residues. The V end lost 1 base, the J end lost 4 bases, and 5 bases lay between the germline ends. TCRdb used MiXCR to reprocess the RT-PCR reads, holding one entry per CDR3 protein. The sample holds a few hundred thousand distinct CDR3 sequences, 14% seen once. J is TRBJ1-3 and V is TRBV14; D unresolved. This TCR derives from a man over 45 who received an inactivated influenza vaccine. The sample consisted of PBMCs from blood, taken 11 to 12 days after vaccination. The CDR3 coding sequence is TGTGCCAGCAGCCAAGGGAAAGGAAACACCATATATTTT. Protein sequence: CASSQGKGNTIYF.